The 5 T cell receptor beta chains in this list originate from one sample, sequenced in a study of shared clonotypes between healthy human individuals. TCRdb's table, derived via immunoSEQ multiplex PCR, lists solely in-frame clones and lacks some. The sample has 950,000 to 1,300,000 clones, about 75% seen once; the top ten hold roughly 1.4%. The sequencing sample was made of memory CD4+ T cells sorted from blood. Regarding subset: CD45RA-negative fraction. These receptor sequences come from a man aged 18 to 30 in good health.

The chain recombines TRBV7-2 with TRBJ1-6; TRBD1 matches at 10 bases. The junction had 8 bases not matched to a gene; V was cut back by 5 bases and J by 10 bases. CDR1 and CDR2 from the germline V gene are SGHTA and FQGNSA. The CDR3 has 15 residues. The CDR3 DNA reads TGTGCCAGCAGCGTAAGACAGGGGGCAGGGTCACCCCTCCACTTT. Encoded protein: CASSVRQGAGSPLHF.

The chain couples TRBV5-1 to TRBJ2-1; 7 positions agree with TRBD2. The CDR3 sequence is 16 residues long. V was pared by 0 bases and J by 1 base, with 4 bases of the junction left unmatched. The V gene's germline CDR1 is SGHRS and CDR2 YFSETQ. CDR3 in amino acids: CASSLVLAVSYNEQFF. In DNA form, the CDR3 reads TGCGCCAGCAGCTTGGTTCTAGCGGTTTCCTACAATGAGCAGTTCTTC.

In DNA form, the CDR3 reads TGTGCCAGCAGCCAGAATCAGGCAAGCTCTGGAAACACCATATATTTT. It is translated as CASSQNQASSGNTIYF. The chain couples TRBV7-3 to TRBJ1-3; D is unclear. The V gene lost 5 bases and the J gene lost 0 bases, with 14 bases spanning the gap. The CDR3 is 16 amino acids. Looked up from germline, CDR1 is SGHTA and CDR2 is FQGTGA.

This clone showed up just a few times. J is TRBJ1-3 and V is TRBV5-1, with TRBD1 as a possible D gene (5 bases). V was cut by 9 bases and J by 0 bases, with 13 bases left in between. CDR3 length: 14 amino acids. In germline, CDR1 is SGHRS, CDR2 YFSETQ. The CDR3 sequence is CATRVDSSGNTIYF. In DNA form, the CDR3 reads TGCGCCACCAGAGTAGACAGCTCTGGAAACACCATATATTTT.

This chain uses TRBV6-1 with TRBJ1-1, with D possibly matching TRBD1 (5 bases). V lost 0 bases and J 5 bases, leaving 25 bases between the germline ends. This CDR3 comprises 19 residues. Germline V gene lookup returns CDR1 MNHNS and CDR2 SASEGT. The CDR3 loop is CASSEALIDSAGWRTEAFF. The CDR3 DNA sequence: TGTGCCAGCAGTGAAGCGCTTATTGACAGCGCTGGATGGAGGACTGAAGCTTTCTTT.